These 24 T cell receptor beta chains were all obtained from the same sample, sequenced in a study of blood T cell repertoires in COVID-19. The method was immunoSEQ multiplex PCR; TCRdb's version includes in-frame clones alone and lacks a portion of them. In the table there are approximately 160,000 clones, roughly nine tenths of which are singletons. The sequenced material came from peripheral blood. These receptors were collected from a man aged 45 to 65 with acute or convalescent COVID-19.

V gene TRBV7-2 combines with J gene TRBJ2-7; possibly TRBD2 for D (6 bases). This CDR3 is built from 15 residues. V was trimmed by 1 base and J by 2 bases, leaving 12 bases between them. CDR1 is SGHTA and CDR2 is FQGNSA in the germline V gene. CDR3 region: CASSLESGQTYEQYV. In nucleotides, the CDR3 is TGTGCCAGCAGCTTAGAGAGCGGGCAGACCTACGAGCAGTACGTC.

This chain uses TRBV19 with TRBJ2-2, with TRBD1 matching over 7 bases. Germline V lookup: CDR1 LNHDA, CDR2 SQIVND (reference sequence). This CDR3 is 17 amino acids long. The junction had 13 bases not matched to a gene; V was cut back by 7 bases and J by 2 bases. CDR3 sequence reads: CASIQDRVGLNTGELFF. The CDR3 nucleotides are TGTGCCAGTATCCAAGACAGGGTGGGCCTAAACACCGGGGAGCTGTTTTTT. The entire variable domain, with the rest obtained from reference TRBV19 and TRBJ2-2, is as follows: DGGITQSPKYLFRKEGQNVTLSCEQNLNHDAMYWYRQDPGQGLRLIYYSQIVNDFQKGDIAEGYSVSREKKESFPLTVTSAQKNPTAFYLCASIQDRVGLNTGELFFGEGSRLTVL.

CDR3 residues: CASSLAGTGTGELFF. The CDR3 DNA reads TGTGCCAGCAGCTTGGCAGGGACAGGGACCGGGGAGCTGTTTTTT. The chain joins TRBV5-6 to TRBJ2-2; TRBD1 matches 9 bases. Germline CDR1 reads SGHDT; CDR2 reads YYEEEE. V trimming: 0 bases; J trimming: 5 bases; junction bases outside the gene matches: 2. This CDR3 region has 15 residues.

Here the CDR3 DNA reads TGTGCCAGCAGCATCTCGAGGGGGAAGACTGAAGCTTTCTTT. Protein sequence: CASSISRGKTEAFF. The chain combines TRBV3-1 (or the pseudogene TRBV3-2) with TRBJ1-1, with D possibly TRBD1 on 6 matching bases. The CDR3 contains 14 residues. V was shortened by 5 bases and J by 5 bases, with 15 bases between the two germline ends. Germline V gives CDR1 LGHDT, CDR2 YNNKEL (reference sequence).

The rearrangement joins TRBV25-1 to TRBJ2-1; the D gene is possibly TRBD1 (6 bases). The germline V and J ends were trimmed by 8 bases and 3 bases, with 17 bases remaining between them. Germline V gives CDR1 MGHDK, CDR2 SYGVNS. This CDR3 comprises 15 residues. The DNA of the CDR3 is TGTGCCAGCGCCCTCTCCGGGACATACTACAATGAGCAGTTCTTC. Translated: CASALSGTYYNEQFF.

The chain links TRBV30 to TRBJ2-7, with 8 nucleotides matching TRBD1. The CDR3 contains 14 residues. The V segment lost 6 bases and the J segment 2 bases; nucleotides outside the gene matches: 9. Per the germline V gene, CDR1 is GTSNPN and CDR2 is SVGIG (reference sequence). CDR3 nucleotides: TGTGCCTGCGAGCCCCGGGACAGGACCTACGAGCAGTACGTC. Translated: CACEPRDRTYEQYV.

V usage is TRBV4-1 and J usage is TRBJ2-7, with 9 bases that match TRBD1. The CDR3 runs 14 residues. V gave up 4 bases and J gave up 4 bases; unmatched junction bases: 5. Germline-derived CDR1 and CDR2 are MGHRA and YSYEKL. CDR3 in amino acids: CASSPRTGVYEQYV. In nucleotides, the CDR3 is TGCGCCAGCAGCCCACGGACAGGGGTATACGAGCAGTACGTC.

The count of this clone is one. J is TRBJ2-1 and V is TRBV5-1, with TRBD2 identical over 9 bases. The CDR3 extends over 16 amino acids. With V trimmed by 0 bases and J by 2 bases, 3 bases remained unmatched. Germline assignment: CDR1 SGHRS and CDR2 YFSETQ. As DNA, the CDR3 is TGCGCCAGCAGCTTGGACCTAGCGGGGACCTACAATGAGCAGTTCTTC. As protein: CASSLDLAGTYNEQFF.

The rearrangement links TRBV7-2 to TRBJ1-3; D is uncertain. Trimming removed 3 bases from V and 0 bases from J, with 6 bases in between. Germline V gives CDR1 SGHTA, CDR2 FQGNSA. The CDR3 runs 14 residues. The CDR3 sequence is CASSFFSSGNTIYF. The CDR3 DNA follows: TGTGCCAGCAGCTTTTTCAGCTCTGGAAACACCATATATTTT. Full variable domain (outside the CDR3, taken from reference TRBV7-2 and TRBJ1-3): GAGVSQSPSNKVTEKGKDVELRCDPISGHTALYWYRQSLGQGLEFLIYFQGNSAPDKSGLPSDRFSAERTGGSVSTLTIQRTQQEDSAVYLCASSFFSSGNTIYFGEGSWLTVV.

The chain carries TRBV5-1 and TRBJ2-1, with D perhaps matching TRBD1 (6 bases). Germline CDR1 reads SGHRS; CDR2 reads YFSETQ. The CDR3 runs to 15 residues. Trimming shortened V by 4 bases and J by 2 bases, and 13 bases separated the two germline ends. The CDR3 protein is CASSAGGQTYNEQFF. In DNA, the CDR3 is TGCGCCAGCAGCGCTGGAGGACAGACCTACAATGAGCAGTTCTTC.

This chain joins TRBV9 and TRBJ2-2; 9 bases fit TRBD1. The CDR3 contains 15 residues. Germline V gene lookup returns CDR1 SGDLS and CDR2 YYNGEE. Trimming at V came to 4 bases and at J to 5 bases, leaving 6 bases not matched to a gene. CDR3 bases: TGTGCCAGCAGCCTCACAGGGGGCCATACCGGGGAGCTGTTTTTT. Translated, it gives CASSLTGGHTGELFF.

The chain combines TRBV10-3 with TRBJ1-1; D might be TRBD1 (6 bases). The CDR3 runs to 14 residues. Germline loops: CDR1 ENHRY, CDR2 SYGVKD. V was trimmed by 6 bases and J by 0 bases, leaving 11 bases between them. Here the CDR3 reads CAIRRDKLNTEAFF. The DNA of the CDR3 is TGTGCCATCAGAAGGGACAAATTGAACACTGAAGCTTTCTTT.

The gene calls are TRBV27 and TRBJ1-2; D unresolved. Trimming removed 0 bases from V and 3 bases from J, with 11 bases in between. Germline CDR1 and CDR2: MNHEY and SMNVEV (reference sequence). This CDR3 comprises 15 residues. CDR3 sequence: CASSLSLGDHYGYTF. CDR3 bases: TGTGCCAGCAGTTTATCGCTCGGAGATCACTATGGCTACACCTTC.

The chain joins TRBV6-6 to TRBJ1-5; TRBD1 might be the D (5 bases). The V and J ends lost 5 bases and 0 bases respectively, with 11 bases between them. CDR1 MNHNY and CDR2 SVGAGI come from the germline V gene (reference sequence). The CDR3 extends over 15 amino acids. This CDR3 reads CASSQAGYSNQPQHF. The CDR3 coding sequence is TGTGCCAGCAGTCAGGCAGGGTATAGCAATCAGCCCCAGCATTTT.

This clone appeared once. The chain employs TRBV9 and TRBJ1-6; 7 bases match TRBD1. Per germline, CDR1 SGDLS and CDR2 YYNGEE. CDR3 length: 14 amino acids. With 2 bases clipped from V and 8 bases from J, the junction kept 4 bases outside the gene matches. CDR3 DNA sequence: TGTGCCAGCAGCGTGGGACAGTCAGATTCACCCCTCCACTTT. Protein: CASSVGQSDSPLHF. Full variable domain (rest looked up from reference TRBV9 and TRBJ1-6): DSGVTQTPKHLITATGQRVTLRCSPRSGDLSVYWYQQSLDQGLQFLIQYYNGEERAKGNILERFSAQQFPDLHSELNLSSLELGDSALYFCASSVGQSDSPLHFGNGTRLTVT.

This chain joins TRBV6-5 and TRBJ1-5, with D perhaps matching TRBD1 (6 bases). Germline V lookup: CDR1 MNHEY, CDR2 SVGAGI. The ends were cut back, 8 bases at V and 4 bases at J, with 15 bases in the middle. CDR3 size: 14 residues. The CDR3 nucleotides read TGTGCCAGCGCCCGGACACAGGGTAATCAGCCCCAGCATTTT. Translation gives CASARTQGNQPQHF.

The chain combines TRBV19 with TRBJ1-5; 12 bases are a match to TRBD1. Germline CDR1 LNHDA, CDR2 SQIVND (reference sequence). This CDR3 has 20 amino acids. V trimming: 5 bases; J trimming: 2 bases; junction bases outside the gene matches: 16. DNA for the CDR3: TGTGCCAGTAGTGGCTTCGGGACAGGGGGCTACAGGGGAGGCAATCAGCCCCAGCATTTT. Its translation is CASSGFGTGGYRGGNQPQHF.

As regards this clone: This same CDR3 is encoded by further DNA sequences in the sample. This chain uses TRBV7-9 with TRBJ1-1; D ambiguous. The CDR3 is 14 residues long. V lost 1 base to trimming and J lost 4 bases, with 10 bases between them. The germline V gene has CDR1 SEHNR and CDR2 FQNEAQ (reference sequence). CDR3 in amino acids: CASSLVGVGTEAFF. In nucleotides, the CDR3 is TGTGCCAGCAGCTTAGTCGGGGTTGGCACTGAAGCTTTCTTT.

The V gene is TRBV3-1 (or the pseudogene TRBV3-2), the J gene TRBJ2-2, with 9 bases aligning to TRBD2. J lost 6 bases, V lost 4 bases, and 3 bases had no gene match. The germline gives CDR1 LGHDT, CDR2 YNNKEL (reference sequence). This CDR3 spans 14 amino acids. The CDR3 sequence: CASSLAGVAGELFF. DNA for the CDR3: TGTGCCAGCAGCCTAGCGGGGGTCGCCGGGGAGCTGTTTTTT.

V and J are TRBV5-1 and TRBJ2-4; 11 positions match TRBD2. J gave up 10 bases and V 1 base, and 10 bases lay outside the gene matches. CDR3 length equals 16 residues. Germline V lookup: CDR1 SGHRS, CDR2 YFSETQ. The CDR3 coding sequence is TGCGCCAGCAGCTTGATGGGTGGGACTAGCGGTACGATTCAGTACTTC. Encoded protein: CASSLMGGTSGTIQYF.

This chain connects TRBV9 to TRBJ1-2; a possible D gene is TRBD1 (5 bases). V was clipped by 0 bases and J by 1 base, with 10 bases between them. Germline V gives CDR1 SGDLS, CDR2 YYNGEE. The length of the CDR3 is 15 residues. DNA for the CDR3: TGTGCCAGCAGCGTAGGGGTACAGGTTAACTATGGCTACACCTTC. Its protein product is CASSVGVQVNYGYTF.

The CDR3: CASMWEPSGDGYTF. As DNA, the CDR3 is TGTGCCAGCATGTGGGAGCCCTCAGGCGATGGCTACACCTTC. The rearrangement uses TRBV28 and TRBJ1-2; D is ambiguous. CDR3 size: 14 residues. The germline V gene encodes CDR1 MDHEN and CDR2 SYDVKM. V was trimmed by 7 bases and J by 6 bases, leaving 18 bases between them.

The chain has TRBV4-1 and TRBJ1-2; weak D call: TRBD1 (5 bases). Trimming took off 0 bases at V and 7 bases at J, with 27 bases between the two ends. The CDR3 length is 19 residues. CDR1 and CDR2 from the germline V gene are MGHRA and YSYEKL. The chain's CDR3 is CASSQEGLVGATLSGGYTF. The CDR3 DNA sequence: TGCGCCAGCAGCCAAGAGGGGCTCGTTGGGGCGACCCTGAGTGGTGGCTACACCTTC.

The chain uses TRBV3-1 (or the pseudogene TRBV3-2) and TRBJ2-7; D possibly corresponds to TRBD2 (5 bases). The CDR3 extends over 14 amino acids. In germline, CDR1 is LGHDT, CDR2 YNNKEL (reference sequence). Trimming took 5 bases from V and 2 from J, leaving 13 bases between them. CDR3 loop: CASSSIGVAYEQYF. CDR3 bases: TGTGCCAGCAGCTCTATCGGGGTCGCCTACGAGCAGTACTTC.